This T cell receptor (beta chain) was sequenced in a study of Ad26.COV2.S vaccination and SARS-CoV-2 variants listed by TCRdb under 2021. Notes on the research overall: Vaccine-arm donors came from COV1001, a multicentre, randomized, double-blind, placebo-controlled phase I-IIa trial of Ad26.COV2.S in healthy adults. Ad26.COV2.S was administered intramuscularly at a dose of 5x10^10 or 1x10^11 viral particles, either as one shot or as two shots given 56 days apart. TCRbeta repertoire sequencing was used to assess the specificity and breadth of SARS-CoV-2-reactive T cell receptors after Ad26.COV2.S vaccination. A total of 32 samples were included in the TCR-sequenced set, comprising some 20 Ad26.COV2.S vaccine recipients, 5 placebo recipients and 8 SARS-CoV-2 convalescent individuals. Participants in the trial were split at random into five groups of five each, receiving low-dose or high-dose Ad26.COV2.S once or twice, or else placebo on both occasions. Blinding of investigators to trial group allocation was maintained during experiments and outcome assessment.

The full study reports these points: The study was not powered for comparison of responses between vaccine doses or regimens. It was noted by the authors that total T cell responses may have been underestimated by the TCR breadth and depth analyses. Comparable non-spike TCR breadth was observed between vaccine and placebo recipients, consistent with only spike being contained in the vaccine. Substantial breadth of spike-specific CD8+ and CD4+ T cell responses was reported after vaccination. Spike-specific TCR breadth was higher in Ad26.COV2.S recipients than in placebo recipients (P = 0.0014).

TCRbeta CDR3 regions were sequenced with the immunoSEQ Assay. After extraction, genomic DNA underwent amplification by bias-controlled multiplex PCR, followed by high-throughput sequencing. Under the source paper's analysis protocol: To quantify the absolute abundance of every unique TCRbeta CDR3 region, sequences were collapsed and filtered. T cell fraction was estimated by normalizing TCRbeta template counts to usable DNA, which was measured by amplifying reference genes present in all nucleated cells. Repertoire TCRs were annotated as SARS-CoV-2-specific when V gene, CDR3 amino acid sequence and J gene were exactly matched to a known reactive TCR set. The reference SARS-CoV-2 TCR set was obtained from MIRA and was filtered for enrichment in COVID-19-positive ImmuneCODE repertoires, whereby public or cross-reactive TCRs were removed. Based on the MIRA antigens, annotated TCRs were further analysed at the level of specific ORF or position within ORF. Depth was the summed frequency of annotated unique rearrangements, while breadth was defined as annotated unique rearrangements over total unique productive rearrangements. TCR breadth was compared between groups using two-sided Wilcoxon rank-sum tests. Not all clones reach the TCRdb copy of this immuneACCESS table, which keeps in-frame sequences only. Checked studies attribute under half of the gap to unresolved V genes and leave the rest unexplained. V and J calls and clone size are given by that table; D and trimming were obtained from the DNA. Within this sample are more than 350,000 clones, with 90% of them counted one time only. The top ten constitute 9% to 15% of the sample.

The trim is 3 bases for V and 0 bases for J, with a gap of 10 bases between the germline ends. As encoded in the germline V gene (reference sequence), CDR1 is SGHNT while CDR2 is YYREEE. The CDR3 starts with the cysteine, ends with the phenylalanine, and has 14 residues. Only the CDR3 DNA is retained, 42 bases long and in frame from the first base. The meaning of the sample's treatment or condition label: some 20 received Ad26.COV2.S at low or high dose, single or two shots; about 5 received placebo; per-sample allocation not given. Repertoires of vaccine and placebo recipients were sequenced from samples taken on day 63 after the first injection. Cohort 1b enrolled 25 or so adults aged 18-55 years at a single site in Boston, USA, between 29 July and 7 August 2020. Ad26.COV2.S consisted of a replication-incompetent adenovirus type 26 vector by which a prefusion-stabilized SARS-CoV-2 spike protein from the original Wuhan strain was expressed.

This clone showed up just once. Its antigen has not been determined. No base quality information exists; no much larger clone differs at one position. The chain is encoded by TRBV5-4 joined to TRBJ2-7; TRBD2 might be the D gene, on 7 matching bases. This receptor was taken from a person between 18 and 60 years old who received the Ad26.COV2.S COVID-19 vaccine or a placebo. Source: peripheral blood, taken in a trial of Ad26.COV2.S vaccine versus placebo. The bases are TGTGCCAGCAGCTGGGGGGGCGCCTCCTACGAGCAGTACTTC. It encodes CASSWGGASYEQYF. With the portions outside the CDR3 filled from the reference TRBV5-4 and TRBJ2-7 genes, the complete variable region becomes ETGVTQSPTHLIKTRGQQVTLRCSSQSGHNTVSWYQQALGQGPQFIFQYYREEENGRGNFPPRFSGLQFPNYSSELNVNALELDDSALYLCASSWGGASYEQYFGPGTRLTVT.